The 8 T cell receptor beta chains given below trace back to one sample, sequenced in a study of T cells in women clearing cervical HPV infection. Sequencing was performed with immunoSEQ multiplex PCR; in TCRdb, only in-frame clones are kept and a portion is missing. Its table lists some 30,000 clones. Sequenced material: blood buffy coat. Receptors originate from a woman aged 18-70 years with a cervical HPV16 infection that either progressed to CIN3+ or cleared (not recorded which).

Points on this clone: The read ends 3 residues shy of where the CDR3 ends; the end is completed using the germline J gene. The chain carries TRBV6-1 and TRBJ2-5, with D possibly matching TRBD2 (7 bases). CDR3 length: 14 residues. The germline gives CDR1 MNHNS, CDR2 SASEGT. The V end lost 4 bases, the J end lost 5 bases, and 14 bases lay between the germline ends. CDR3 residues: CASSVSGGRETQYF. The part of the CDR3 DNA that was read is TGTGCCAGCAGTGTGTCGGGGGGCAGGGAGACC.

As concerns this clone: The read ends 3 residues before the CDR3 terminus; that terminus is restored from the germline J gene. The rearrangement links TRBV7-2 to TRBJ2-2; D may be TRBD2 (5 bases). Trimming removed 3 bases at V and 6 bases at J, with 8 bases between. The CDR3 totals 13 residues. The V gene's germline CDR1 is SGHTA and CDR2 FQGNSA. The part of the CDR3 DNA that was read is TGTGCCAGCAGCTTCGCTAGCCCCGGGGAG. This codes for CASSFASPGE. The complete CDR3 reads CASSFASPGELFF.

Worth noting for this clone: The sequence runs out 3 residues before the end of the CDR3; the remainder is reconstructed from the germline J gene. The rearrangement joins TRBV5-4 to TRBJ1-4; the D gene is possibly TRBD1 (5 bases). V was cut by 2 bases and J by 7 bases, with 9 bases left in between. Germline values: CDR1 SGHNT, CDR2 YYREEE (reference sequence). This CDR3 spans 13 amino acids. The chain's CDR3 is CASSFRQSEKLFF. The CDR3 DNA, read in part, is TGTGCCAGCAGCTTCCGACAGTCTGAAAAA.

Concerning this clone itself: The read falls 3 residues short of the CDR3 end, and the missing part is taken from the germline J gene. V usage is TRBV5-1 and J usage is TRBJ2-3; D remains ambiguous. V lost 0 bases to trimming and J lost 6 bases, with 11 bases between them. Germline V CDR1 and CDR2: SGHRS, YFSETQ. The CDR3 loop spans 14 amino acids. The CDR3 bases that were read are TGCGCCAGCAGCTTGGGTAGATACCTCGATACG. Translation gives CASSLGRYLDT. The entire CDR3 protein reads CASSLGRYLDTQYF.

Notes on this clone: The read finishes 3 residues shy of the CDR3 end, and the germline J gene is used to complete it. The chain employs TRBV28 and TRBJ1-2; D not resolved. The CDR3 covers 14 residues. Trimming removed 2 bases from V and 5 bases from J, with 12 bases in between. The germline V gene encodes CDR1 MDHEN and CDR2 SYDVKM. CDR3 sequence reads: CASSLEGPPYGYTF. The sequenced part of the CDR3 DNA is TGTGCCAGCAGTTTAGAAGGCCCCCCTTATGGC.

Partial CDR3 DNA: TGTGCCAGCAGCGCCAGCGGGAGGGCCTCGGGCAACACCGGGGAG. Its translation is CASSASGRASGNTGE. The entire CDR3 protein is CASSASGRASGNTGELFF. The chain recombines TRBV9 with TRBJ2-2; 10 bases fit TRBD2. The read ends 3 residues early relative to the CDR3; the germline J gene fills the gap. V lost 3 bases and J lost 2; bases outside the gene matches: 10. From germline, CDR1 is SGDLS and CDR2 YYNGEE. The CDR3 totals 18 residues.

CDR3 region: CASRKQVTSGNEQFF. Incomplete CDR3 DNA: TGTGCCAGCAGGAAACAAGTAACTAGCGGTAATGAG. The chain combines TRBV7-6 with TRBJ2-1, with TRBD2 identical over 8 bases. The sequence runs out 3 residues before the end of the CDR3; the remainder is reconstructed from the germline J gene. Germline CDR1 is SGHVS and CDR2 is FNYEAQ. V shed 6 bases, J shed 7 bases, and the junction held 11 bases outside the gene matches. The CDR3 loop spans 15 amino acids.

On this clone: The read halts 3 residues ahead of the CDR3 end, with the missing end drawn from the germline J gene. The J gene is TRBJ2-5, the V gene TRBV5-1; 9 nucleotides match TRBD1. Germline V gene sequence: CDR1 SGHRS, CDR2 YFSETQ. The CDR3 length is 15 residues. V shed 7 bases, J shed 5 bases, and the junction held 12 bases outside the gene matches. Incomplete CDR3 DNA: TGCGCCAGCCTCATAGATACAGGGGGCAGGGAGACC. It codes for CASLIDTGGRET. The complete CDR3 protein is CASLIDTGGRETQYF.